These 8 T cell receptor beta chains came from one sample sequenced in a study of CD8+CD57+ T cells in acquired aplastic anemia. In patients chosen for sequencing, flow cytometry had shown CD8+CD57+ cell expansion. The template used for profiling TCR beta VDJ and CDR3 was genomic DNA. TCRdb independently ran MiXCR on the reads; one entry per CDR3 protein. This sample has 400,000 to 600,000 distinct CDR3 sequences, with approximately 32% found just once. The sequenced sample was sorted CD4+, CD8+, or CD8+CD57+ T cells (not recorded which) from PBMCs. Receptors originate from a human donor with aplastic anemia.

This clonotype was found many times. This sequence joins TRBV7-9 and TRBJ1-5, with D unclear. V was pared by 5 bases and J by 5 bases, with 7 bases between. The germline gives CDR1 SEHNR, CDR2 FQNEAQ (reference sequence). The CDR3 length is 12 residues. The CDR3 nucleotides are TGTGCCAGCAGCAGGGTCGATCAGCCCCAGCATTTT. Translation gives CASSRVDQPQHF.

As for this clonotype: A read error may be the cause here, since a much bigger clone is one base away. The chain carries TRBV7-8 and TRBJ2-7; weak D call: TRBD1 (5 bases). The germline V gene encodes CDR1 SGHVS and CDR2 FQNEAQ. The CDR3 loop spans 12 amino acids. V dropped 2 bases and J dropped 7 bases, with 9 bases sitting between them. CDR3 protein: CASSLWTPEQYF. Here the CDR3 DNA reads TGTGCCAGCAGCTTATGGACACCTGAGCAGTACTTC.

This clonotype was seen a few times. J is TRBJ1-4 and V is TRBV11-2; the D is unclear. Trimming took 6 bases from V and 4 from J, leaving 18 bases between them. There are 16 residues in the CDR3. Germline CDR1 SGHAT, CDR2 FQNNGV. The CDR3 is CASSLRRAPLNEKLFF. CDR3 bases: TGTGCCAGCAGTCTACGCCGGGCACCTCTTAATGAAAAACTGTTTTTT.

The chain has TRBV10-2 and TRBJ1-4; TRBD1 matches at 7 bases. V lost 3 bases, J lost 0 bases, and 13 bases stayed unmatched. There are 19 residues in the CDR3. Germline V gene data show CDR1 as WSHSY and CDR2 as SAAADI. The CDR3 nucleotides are TGCGCCAGCAGTGACCCGGGACAGTTCGGAGTTGCAACTAATGAAAAACTGTTTTTT. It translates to CASSDPGQFGVATNEKLFF.

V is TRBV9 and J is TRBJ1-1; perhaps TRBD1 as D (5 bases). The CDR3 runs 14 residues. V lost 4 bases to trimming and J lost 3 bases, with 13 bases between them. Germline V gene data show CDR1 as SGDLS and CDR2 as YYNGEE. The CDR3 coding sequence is TGTGCCAGCAGCCAGGGCTTGGGCCACACTGAAGCTTTCTTT. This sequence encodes CASSQGLGHTEAFF.

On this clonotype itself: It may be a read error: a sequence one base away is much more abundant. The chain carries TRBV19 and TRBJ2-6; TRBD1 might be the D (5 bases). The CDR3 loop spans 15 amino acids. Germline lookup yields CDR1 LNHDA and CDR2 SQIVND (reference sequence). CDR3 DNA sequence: TGTGCCAGTAGTATACTGAGCTCTGGGGCCGACGTCCTGACTTTC. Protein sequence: CASSILSSGADVLTF.

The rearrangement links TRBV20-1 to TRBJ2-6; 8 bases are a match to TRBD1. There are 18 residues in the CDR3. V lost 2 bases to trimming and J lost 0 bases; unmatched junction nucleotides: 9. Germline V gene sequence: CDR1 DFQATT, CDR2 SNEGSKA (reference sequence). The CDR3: CSARIPDRAFSGANVLTF. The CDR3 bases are TGCAGTGCTAGAATTCCGGACAGGGCTTTCTCTGGGGCCAACGTCCTGACTTTC.

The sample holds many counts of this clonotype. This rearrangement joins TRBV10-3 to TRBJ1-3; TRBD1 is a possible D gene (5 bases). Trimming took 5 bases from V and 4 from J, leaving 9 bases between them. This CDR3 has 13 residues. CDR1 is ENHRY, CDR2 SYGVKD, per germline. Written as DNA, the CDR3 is TGTGCCATCAGTCGGGACGGCGGAAACACCATATATTTT. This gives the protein CAISRDGGNTIYF.